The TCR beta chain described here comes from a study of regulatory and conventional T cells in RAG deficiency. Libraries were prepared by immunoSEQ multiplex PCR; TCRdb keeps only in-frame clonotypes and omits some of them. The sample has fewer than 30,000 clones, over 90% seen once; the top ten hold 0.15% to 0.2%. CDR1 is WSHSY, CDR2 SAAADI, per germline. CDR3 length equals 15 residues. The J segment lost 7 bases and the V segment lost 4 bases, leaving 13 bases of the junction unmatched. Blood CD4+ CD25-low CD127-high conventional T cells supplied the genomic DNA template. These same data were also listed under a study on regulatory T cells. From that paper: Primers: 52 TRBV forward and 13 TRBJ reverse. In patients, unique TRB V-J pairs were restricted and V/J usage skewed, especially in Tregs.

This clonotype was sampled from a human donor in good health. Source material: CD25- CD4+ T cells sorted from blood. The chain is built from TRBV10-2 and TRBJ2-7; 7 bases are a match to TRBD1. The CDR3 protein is CASSASGTDLSEQYF. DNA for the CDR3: TGCGCCAGCAGTGCCTCCGGGACAGACCTCTCAGAGCAGTACTTC.